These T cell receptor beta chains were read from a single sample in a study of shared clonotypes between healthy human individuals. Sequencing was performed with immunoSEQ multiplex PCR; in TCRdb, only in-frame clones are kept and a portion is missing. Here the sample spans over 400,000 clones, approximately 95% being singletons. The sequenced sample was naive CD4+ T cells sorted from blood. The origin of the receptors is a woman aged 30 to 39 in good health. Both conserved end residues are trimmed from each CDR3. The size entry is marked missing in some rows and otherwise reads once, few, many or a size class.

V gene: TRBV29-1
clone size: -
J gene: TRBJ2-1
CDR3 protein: SVVGQGGAEEQF

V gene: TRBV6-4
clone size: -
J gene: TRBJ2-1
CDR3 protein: ASSVGGMPYNEQF

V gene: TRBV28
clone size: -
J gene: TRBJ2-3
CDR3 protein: ASSRDSRTDTQY

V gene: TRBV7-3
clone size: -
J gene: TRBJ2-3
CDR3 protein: ASSLWVGGSTDTQY

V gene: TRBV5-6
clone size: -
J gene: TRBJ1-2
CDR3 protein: ASSLEGARGYT

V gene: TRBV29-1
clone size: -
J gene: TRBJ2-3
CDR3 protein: SVGTGTDTQY

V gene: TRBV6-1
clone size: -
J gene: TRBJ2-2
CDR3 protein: ASSGVNTGELF

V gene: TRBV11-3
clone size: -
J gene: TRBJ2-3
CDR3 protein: ASSSGLGGLGGDTQY

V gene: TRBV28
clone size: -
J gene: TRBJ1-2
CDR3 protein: ASSSRTGGFGYT

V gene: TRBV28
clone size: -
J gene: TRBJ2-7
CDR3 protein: ACNTRGTGGFGEQY

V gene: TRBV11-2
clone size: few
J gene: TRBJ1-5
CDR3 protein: ASSLQGGNQPQH

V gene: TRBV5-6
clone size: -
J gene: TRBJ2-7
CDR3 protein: ASSRDSPYEQY

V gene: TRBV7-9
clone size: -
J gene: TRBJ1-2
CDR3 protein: ASSLRGGSGYT

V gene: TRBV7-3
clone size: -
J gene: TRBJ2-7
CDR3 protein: ASSWMTGGVYEQY

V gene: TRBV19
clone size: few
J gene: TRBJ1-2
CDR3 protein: ASSDVGEHYGYT

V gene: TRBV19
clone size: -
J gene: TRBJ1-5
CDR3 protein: ASIDNPRGQPQH